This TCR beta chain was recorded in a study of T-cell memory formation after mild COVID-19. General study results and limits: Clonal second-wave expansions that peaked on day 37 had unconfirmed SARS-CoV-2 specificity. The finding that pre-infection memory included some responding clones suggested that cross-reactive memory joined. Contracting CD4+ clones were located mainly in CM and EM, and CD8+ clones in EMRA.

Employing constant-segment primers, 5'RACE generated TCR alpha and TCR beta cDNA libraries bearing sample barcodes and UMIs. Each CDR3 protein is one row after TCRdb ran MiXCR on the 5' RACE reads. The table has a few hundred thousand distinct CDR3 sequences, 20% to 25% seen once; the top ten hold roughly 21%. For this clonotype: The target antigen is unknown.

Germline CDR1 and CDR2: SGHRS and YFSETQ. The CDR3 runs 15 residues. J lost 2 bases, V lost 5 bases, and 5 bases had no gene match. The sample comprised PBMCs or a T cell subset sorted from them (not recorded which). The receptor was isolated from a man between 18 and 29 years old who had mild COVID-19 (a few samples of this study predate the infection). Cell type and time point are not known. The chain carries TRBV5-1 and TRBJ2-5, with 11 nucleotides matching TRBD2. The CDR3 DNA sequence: TGCGCCAGCAGGACTAGCGGGGCTTTACAAGAGACCCAGTACTTC. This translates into CASRTSGALQETQYF.